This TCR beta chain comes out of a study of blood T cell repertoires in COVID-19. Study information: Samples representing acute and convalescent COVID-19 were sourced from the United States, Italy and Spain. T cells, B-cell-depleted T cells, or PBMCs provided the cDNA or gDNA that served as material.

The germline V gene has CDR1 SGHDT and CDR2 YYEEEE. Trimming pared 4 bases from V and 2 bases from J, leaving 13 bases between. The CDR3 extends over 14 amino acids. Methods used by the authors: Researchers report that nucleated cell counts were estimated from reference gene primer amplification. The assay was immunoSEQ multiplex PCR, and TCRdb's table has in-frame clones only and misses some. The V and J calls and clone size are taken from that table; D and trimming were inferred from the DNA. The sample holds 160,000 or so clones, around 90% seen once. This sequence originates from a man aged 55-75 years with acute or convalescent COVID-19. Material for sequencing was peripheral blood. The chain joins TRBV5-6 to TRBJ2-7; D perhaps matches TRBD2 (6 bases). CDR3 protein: CASSRGRETYEQYF. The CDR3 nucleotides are TGTGCCAGCAGCAGGGGACGGGAGACCTACGAGCAGTACTTC.